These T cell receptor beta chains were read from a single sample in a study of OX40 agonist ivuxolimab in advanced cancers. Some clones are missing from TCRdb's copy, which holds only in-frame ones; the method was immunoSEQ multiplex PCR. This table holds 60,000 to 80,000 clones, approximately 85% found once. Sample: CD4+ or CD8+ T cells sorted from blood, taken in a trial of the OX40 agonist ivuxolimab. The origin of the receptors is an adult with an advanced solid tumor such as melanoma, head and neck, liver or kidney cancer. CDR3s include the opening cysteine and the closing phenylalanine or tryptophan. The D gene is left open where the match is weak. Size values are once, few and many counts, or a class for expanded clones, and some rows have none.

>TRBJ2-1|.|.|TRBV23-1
TGCGCCAGCATAAACCACAGATCTAACTCCTACAATGAGCAGTTCTTC
CASINHRSNSYNEQFF
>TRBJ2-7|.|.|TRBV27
TGTGCCAGCAGTTTATCGTTAGGGTACGAGCAGTACTTC
CASSLSLGYEQYF
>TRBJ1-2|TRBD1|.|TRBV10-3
TGTGCCAGCGGACAGGGGAACTATGGCTACACCTTC
CASGQGNYGYTF
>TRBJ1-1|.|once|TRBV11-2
TGTGCCAGCAGCTTATGGCGGGGCGGCACTGAAGCTTTCTTT
CASSLWRGGTEAFF
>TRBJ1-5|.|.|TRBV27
TGTGCCAGCAGGAGATCCGGGGTTAGCAATCAGCCCCAGCATTTT
CASRRSGVSNQPQHF
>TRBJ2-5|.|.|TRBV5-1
TGCGCCAGCAGCTCCCCGCGACTTGGAGAGACCCAGTACTTC
CASSSPRLGETQYF
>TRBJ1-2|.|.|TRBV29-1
TGCAGCGTTAACAGGGAGCACTATGGCTACACCTTC
CSVNREHYGYTF
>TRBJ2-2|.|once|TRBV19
TGTGCCAGTACTCACACGATGACTACCTCCACCGGGGAGCTGTTTTTT
CASTHTMTTSTGELFF
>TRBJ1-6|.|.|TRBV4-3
TGCGCCAGCAGCCAAGACCCGACAGGTCCTAGCTCCTATAATTCACCCCTCCACTTT
CASSQDPTGPSSYNSPLHF
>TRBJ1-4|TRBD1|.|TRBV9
TGTGCCAGCAGCCTCCGGACAGGCCTTAATGAAAAACTGTTTTTT
CASSLRTGLNEKLFF
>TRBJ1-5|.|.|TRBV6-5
TGTGCCAGCAGCGCTCAGGCTTATAGCAATCAGCCCCAGCATTTT
CASSAQAYSNQPQHF
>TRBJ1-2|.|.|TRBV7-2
TGTGCCAGCAGCACCGGGGGGCAGGTCTATGGCTACACCTTC
CASSTGGQVYGYTF
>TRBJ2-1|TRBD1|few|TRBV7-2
TGTGCCAGCAGCTATTCCGGGACAGGGAGGGAGCAGTTCTTC
CASSYSGTGREQFF
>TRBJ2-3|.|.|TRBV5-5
TGTGCCAGCAGCCCCGAGCGGGCGAGACCCACCGATACGCAGTATTTT
CASSPERARPTDTQYF
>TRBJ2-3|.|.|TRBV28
TGTGCCAGCAGCCCGGGGGACGGGCGCACAGATACGCAGTATTTT
CASSPGDGRTDTQYF
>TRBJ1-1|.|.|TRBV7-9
TGTGCCAGCAGCTTAGCAGGGGAGGTAGGCACTGAAGCTTTCTTT
CASSLAGEVGTEAFF
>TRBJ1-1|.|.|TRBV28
TGTGCCAGCAGTTTAGGGGGGGGCAAGCCTGAAGCTTTCTTT
CASSLGGGKPEAFF
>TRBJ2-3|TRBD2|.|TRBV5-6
TGTGCCAGCAGCTTGTTCTTCGGGGGGAGCACAGATACGCAGTATTTT
CASSLFFGGSTDTQYF
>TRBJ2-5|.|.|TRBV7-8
TGTGCCAGCAGCTTAGCGTACGGGGTAGAGACCCAGTACTTC
CASSLAYGVETQYF
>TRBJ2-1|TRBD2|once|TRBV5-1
TGCGCCAGTACACCGGGACTAGCGGGAGGGTTGGGTTCAGGACCCGTTTACAATGAGCAGTTCTTC
CASTPGLAGGLGSGPVYNEQFF
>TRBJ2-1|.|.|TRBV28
TGTGCCAGCAGTCCCGGTCATTTTGGGACAATGAGCAGTGACTTCTTC
CASSPGHFGTMSSDFF
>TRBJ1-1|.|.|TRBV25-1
TGTGCCAGCAGTGCACAGGGCTCGCCTGAAGCTTTCTTT
CASSAQGSPEAFF
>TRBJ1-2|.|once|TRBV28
TGTGCCAGCAGTTCGGCAGAGAACTATGGCTACACCTTC
CASSSAENYGYTF
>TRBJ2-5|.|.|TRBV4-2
TGTGCCAGCAGCCGAACCTCAGGCAGCGGGGAGACCCAGTACTTC
CASSRTSGSGETQYF
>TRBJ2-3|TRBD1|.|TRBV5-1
TGCGCCAGCAGCTCCGGACAGGGTAGAGATACGCAGTATTTT
CASSSGQGRDTQYF
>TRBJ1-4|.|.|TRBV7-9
TGTGCCAGCAGCTTCGCCCAGGGGTTGGATGAAAAACTGTTTTTT
CASSFAQGLDEKLFF
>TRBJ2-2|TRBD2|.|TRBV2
TGTGCCAGCAGGTCGGGACTAGCGGCGAACACCGGGGAGCTGTTTTTT
CASRSGLAANTGELFF
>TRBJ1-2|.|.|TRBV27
TGTGCCAGCGGTGCTGTGGGGGGCTATGGCTACACCTTC
CASGAVGGYGYTF
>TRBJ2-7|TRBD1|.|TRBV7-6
TGTGCCAGCAGCTCAAGGACAGGGTTTTTCTACGAGCAGTACTTC
CASSSRTGFFYEQYF
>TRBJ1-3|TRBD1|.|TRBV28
TGTGCCAGCAGTTTATTACAGGGGGCGGTTGGAAACACCATATATTTT
CASSLLQGAVGNTIYF
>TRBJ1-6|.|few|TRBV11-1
TGTGCCAGCAGCTTATGGAGTCAGACTCCCCTCCACTTT
CASSLWSQTPLHF
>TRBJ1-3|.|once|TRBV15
TGTGCCACCAGCCCCCGGACTGTAAATTCTGGAAACACCATATATTTT
CATSPRTVNSGNTIYF
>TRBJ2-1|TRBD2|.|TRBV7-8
TGTGCCAGCAGCTTAGTTGAGGCTAGCGGGAGCTACAATGAGCAGTTCTTC
CASSLVEASGSYNEQFF
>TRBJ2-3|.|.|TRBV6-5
TGTGCCAGCAGAAGGGGGATGGGGGTCACAGATACGCAGTATTTT
CASRRGMGVTDTQYF
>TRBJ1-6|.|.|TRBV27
TGTGCCAGCAGTTTCCGGGTCGGGCCCTATAATTCACCCCTCCACTTT
CASSFRVGPYNSPLHF
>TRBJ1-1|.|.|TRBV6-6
TGTGCCAGCAGTTATTTACTATCCGGGGGCACTGAAGCTTTCTTT
CASSYLLSGGTEAFF
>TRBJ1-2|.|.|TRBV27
TGTGCCAGCAGTAGTCGCGAGCGGGGGAGGGTTTTCTATGGCTACACCTTC
CASSSRERGRVFYGYTF
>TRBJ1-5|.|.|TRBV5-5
TGTGCCAGCAGCCGCGGGAGTTTCGGCAGCAATCAGCCCCAGCATTTT
CASSRGSFGSNQPQHF
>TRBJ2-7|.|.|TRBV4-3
TGCGCCAGCATGGAGGTCGAGCAGTACTTC
CASMEVEQYF
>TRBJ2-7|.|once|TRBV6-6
TGTGCCAGCAGCACAGCGGCCTCCTACGAGCAGTACTTC
CASSTAASYEQYF
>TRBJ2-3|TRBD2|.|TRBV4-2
TGTGCCAGCAGCCAAGATGGCGATAGCGGGAGGCCGCAGTATTTT
CASSQDGDSGRPQYF
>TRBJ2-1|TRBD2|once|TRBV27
TGTGCCAGCAGTTCCGGGACTGCGGGGGGGAATGAGCAGTTCTTC
CASSSGTAGGNEQFF
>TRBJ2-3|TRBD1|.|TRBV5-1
TGCGCCAGCAGCCAAGACAGGGGCACAGATACGCAGTATTTT
CASSQDRGTDTQYF
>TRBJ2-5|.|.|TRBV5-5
TGTGCCAGCAGCCCTCCGCGGCCGTACCAAGAGACCCAGTACTTC
CASSPPRPYQETQYF
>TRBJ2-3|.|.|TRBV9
TGTGCCAGCAGCGTAGGAGACGGCTTCACAGATACGCAGTATTTT
CASSVGDGFTDTQYF
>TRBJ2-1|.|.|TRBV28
TGTGCCAGCAGACTGATCAACCTTCATAGTTATGAGCAGTTCTTC
CASRLINLHSYEQFF
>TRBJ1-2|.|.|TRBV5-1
TGCGCCAGCAGCTCTGACAGGATCTATGGCTACACCTTC
CASSSDRIYGYTF
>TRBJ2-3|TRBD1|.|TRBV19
TGTGCCAGTAGAATAAACACAGGGGGAGGCACAGATACGCAGTATTTT
CASRINTGGGTDTQYF
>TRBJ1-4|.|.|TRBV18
TGTGCCAGCTCCGTGGCGGGCTTGGGTGAAAAACTGTTTTTT
CASSVAGLGEKLFF
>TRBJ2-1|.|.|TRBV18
TGTGCCAGCTCACCACCCCCGGGGTCAGGCAATGAGCAGTTCTTC
CASSPPPGSGNEQFF
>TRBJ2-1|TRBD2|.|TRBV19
TGTGCCAGTAGTATAGGAGCGGGAGTAGTTTCCTACAATGAGCAGTTCTTC
CASSIGAGVVSYNEQFF